These T cell receptor beta chains were read from a single sample in a study of tumor-infiltrating lymphocytes in primary liver carcinoma. Each CDR3 protein gets one entry after TCRdb re-called the multiplex PCR reads with MiXCR. The repertoire holds 100,000 or so distinct CDR3 sequences, with 55% to 80% as singletons. Material: liver tumor tissue from sampling region 2. The receptors were gathered from a woman aged 55-69 years with primary liver carcinoma and hepatitis B virus infection. Both conserved end residues are part of each CDR3. The D gene is left open where the match is weak. Where a row states a size, it is once, few, many or the class of an expanded clone; other rows omit it.

cdr3_nt: TGTGCCAGCAGCGTGACTAGCGGGAGGGCAGATACGCGGTATTTT
cdr3_aa: CASSVTSGRADTRYF
d_call: TRBD2
v_call: TRBV7-9
j_call: TRBJ2-3
clone_size: -

cdr3_nt: TGTGCCTTGAAAAGGACATTAGCGAACACCGGGGAGCTGTTTTTT
cdr3_aa: CALKRTLANTGELFF
d_call: -
v_call: TRBV30
j_call: TRBJ2-2
clone_size: -

cdr3_nt: TGTGCCAGCAGTGGGGGGGACGGCCACCAAGAGACCCAGTACTTC
cdr3_aa: CASSGGDGHQETQYF
d_call: TRBD2
v_call: TRBV28
j_call: TRBJ2-5
clone_size: -

cdr3_nt: TGTGCCTGCAGCATGGGGGGGGCAGACAATGAGCAGATCTTC
cdr3_aa: CACSMGGADNEQIF
d_call: -
v_call: TRBV11-2
j_call: TRBJ2-1
clone_size: -

cdr3_nt: TGTGCCAGTAGCTTAGACGGGAGGGGGGAAAAACAGTTCTTC
cdr3_aa: CASSLDGRGEKQFF
d_call: TRBD2
v_call: TRBV11-1
j_call: TRBJ2-1
clone_size: -

cdr3_nt: TGTGTCATCAGTGAGCGACAGGGTCATACGCAGTATTTT
cdr3_aa: CVISERQGHTQYF
d_call: TRBD1
v_call: TRBV10-3
j_call: TRBJ2-3
clone_size: -

cdr3_nt: TGTGCCAGCAGCCCCCCTCCAGGGGCTAGCGAGCGGTATTTC
cdr3_aa: CASSPPPGASERYF
d_call: -
v_call: TRBV11-2
j_call: TRBJ2-7
clone_size: -

cdr3_nt: TGTGCCAGCAACGATGGTGGGGGGCGAGAGGCCAACGTCCTGACTTTC
cdr3_aa: CASNDGGGREANVLTF
d_call: -
v_call: TRBV11-2
j_call: TRBJ2-6
clone_size: -

cdr3_nt: TGTGTCAGCTGCTTAATGGGACACCACACAGATACGCAGTATTTT
cdr3_aa: CVSCLMGHHTDTQYF
d_call: -
v_call: TRBV11-2
j_call: TRBJ2-3
clone_size: -

cdr3_nt: TGTGTCATCAGGGGCACGGGGGATAACAGTGAGCAGTTCTTC
cdr3_aa: CVIRGTGDNSEQFF
d_call: -
v_call: TRBV10-3
j_call: TRBJ2-1
clone_size: -

cdr3_nt: TGTGCCATCAGTGGGAGTACGGCTGGTAGATCTGGGGCCAACGTCCTGCCTTTC
cdr3_aa: CAISGSTAGRSGANVLPF
d_call: -
v_call: TRBV10-3
j_call: TRBJ2-6
clone_size: -

cdr3_nt: TGCGCCAGGAGCCCCGGACTAGCGGGATCGTTGGATACGCAGTATTTT
cdr3_aa: CARSPGLAGSLDTQYF
d_call: TRBD2
v_call: TRBV5-1
j_call: TRBJ2-3
clone_size: -

cdr3_nt: TGTGTCAGCAAGGGAAGAAGGGGATCCGCGAACACCGGGGAGCTGTTTTTT
cdr3_aa: CVSKGRRGSANTGELFF
d_call: -
v_call: TRBV11-1
j_call: TRBJ2-2
clone_size: -

cdr3_nt: TGCAGCGTGCGCTACTCGGGACAGTTAAACTCCTACAATGAGCAGTTCTTC
cdr3_aa: CSVRYSGQLNSYNEQFF
d_call: TRBD1
v_call: TRBV29-1
j_call: TRBJ2-1
clone_size: many

cdr3_nt: TGCAGCGTGAGTTGGAGGGGGAGCTCCTACGAACAGTACTTC
cdr3_aa: CSVSWRGSSYEQYF
d_call: -
v_call: TRBV29-1
j_call: TRBJ2-7
clone_size: -

cdr3_nt: TGTGCCAGCAGTTACTCTGGGGCAGGGCAACAGCCCCAGCATTTT
cdr3_aa: CASSYSGAGQQPQHF
d_call: -
v_call: TRBV6-5
j_call: TRBJ1-5
clone_size: many

cdr3_nt: TGTGCCAGCAGTGTAGCTTTCGAGGGTTACGAGCAGTACTTC
cdr3_aa: CASSVAFEGYEQYF
d_call: -
v_call: TRBV6-1
j_call: TRBJ2-7
clone_size: -

cdr3_nt: TGCAGCGTTGCTAGCGGGGAGATTAATGAGCAGTTCTTC
cdr3_aa: CSVASGEINEQFF
d_call: TRBD2
v_call: TRBV29-1
j_call: TRBJ2-1
clone_size: few

cdr3_nt: TGTGCCAGCAGCTTAGTGGCCGGGGAGCTGTTTTTT
cdr3_aa: CASSLVAGELFF
d_call: -
v_call: TRBV11-3
j_call: TRBJ2-2
clone_size: medium-sized

cdr3_nt: TGCGCCAGCAGCCCCGGGGCCCAAGAGACCCGGTACTTC
cdr3_aa: CASSPGAQETRYF
d_call: -
v_call: TRBV5-1
j_call: TRBJ2-5
clone_size: few

cdr3_nt: TGCAGCGTTATTCCGGGACAGCCGAACACAAGGGAGCTGTTTTTT
cdr3_aa: CSVIPGQPNTRELFF
d_call: TRBD1
v_call: TRBV29-1
j_call: TRBJ2-2
clone_size: -

cdr3_nt: TGTGCCAGTAGTGCTCCGGACAGAGCCCCCTACGAGCAGTACTTC
cdr3_aa: CASSAPDRAPYEQYF
d_call: -
v_call: TRBV6-1
j_call: TRBJ2-7
clone_size: -

cdr3_nt: TGTGCCAGCAGCAACCCGGGACTAGCGGGAGGCGGGGAGACCCAGTACTTC
cdr3_aa: CASSNPGLAGGGETQYF
d_call: TRBD2
v_call: TRBV2
j_call: TRBJ2-5
clone_size: many

cdr3_nt: TGTGCCAGCAGCTTAGAACAGCCTAACACTGAAGCTTTCTTT
cdr3_aa: CASSLEQPNTEAFF
d_call: -
v_call: TRBV28
j_call: TRBJ1-1
clone_size: -

cdr3_nt: TGCAGTGCTAGTCGAGCGGAAGGGGGAGATACGCAGTATTTT
cdr3_aa: CSASRAEGGDTQYF
d_call: -
v_call: TRBV20-1
j_call: TRBJ2-3
clone_size: -

cdr3_nt: TGCGCCAGTTCCATAGCGGGACGAAGCTACGAGCAGTACTTC
cdr3_aa: CASSIAGRSYEQYF
d_call: TRBD2
v_call: TRBV5-1
j_call: TRBJ2-7
clone_size: many

cdr3_nt: TGTGCCAGCAGCTTAGATCGGGCCACCTCAGGTGAAAAACTGCTTTTT
cdr3_aa: CASSLDRATSGEKLLF
d_call: -
v_call: TRBV11-3
j_call: TRBJ1-4
clone_size: -

cdr3_nt: TGCGCCAGCAGCCAAGAGGACAGGGTAGGCGAAAAACTGTTTTTT
cdr3_aa: CASSQEDRVGEKLFF
d_call: TRBD1
v_call: TRBV4-1
j_call: TRBJ1-4
clone_size: many

cdr3_nt: TGTACCAGCAGCTCGCGCCTCCCGTCAGATAGCCATGGAAACACCATATATTTT
cdr3_aa: CTSSSRLPSDSHGNTIYF
d_call: -
v_call: TRBV11-2
j_call: TRBJ1-3
clone_size: -

cdr3_nt: TGTGCCAGCAGCTTAGGAGGAAAATACGGGCAGTTCTTC
cdr3_aa: CASSLGGKYGQFF
d_call: -
v_call: TRBV5-6
j_call: TRBJ2-1
clone_size: many

cdr3_nt: TGTGCCAGGAGTAAGCAGGGACCTCAATATGACTACACCTTC
cdr3_aa: CARSKQGPQYDYTF
d_call: -
v_call: TRBV6-5
j_call: TRBJ1-2
clone_size: -

cdr3_nt: TGTGCCAGCAGTTTAAGGGGTAGGGCCTGCGAGCAGTACTTC
cdr3_aa: CASSLRGRACEQYF
d_call: -
v_call: TRBV5-4
j_call: TRBJ2-7
clone_size: -

cdr3_nt: TGTGCCAGCAGCTCAGAATCCGGTCCCGGAGCCCAGTACTTC
cdr3_aa: CASSSESGPGAQYF
d_call: -
v_call: TRBV11-2
j_call: TRBJ2-5
clone_size: -

cdr3_nt: TGTGCCAACAGTTTGGGACACGAAAACTATGGTTACACCTTC
cdr3_aa: CANSLGHENYGYTF
d_call: -
v_call: TRBV6-6
j_call: TRBJ1-2
clone_size: few